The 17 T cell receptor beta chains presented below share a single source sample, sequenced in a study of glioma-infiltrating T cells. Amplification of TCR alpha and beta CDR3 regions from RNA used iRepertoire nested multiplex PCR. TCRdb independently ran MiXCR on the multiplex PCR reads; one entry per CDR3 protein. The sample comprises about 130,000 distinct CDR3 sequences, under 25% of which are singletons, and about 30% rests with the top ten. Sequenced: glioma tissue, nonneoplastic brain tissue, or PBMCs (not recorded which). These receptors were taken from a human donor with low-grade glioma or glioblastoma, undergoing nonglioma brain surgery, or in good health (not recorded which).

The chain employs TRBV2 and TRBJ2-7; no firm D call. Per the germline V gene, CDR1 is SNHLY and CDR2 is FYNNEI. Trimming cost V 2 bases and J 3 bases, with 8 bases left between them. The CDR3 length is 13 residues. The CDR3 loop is CASSELNGYEQYV. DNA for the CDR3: TGTGCCAGCAGTGAACTTAACGGCTACGAGCAGTACGTC.

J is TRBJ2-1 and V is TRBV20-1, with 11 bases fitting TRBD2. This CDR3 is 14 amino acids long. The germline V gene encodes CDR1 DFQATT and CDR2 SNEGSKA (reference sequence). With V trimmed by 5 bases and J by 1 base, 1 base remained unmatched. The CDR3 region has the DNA TGCAGTGCTCCTAGCGGGGGGTCCTACAATGAGCAGTTCTTC. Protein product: CSAPSGGSYNEQFF.

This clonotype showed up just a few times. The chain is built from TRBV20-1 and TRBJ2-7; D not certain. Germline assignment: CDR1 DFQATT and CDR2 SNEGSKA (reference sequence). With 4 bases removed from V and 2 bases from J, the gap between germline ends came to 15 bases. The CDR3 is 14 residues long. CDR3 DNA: TGCAGTGCTAATTTTGAAAGTGTTACCTACGAGCAGTACGTC. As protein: CSANFESVTYEQYV.

The CDR3 nucleotides read TGCAGTGCTAGCCCCCTACTTAGCTGGGAGACCCAGTACTTC. It is translated as CSASPLLSWETQYF. The chain joins TRBV20-1 to TRBJ2-5, with D unresolved. The CDR3 length is 14 residues. The V end lost 3 bases, the J end lost 5 bases, and 16 bases lay between the germline ends. Germline V gene sequence: CDR1 DFQATT, CDR2 SNEGSKA (reference sequence).

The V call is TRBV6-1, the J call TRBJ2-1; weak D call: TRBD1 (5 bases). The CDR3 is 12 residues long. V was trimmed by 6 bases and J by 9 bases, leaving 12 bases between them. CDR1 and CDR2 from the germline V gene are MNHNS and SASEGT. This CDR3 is CASRQWGTEQFF. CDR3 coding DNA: TGTGCCAGCAGACAGTGGGGCACTGAGCAGTTCTTC.

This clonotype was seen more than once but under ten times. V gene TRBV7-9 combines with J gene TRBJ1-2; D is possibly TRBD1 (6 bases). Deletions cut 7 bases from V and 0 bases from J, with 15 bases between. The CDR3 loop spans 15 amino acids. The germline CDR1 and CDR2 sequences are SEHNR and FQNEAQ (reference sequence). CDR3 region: CASIYPGGSNYGYTF. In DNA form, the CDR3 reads TGTGCCAGCATTTACCCGGGGGGCTCTAACTATGGCTACACCTTC. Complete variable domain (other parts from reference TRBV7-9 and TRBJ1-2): DTGVSQNPRHKITKRGQNVTFRCDPISEHNRLYWYRQTLGQGPEFLTYFQNEAQLEKSRLLSDRFSAERPKGSFSTLEIQRTEQGDSAMYLCASIYPGGSNYGYTFGSGTRLTVV.

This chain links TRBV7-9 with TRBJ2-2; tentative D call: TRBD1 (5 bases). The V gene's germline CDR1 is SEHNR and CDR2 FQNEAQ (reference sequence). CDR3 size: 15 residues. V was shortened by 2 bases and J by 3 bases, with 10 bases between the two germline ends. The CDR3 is CASSLTDRYTGELFF. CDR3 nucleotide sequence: TGTGCCAGCAGCTTAACCGACAGATACACCGGGGAGCTGTTTTTT.

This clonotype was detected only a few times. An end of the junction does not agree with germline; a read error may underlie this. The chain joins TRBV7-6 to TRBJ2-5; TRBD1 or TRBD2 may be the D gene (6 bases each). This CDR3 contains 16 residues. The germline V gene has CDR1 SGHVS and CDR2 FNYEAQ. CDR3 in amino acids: CASSVAGDSLQETQYF. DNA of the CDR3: TGTGCCAGCAGCGTAGCAGGGGACTCACTCCAAGAGACCCAGTACTTC.

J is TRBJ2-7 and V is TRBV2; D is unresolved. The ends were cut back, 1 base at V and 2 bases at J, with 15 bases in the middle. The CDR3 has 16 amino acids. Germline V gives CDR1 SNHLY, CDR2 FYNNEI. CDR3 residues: CASSEDVVIKTYEQYV. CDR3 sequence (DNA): TGTGCCAGCAGTGAAGACGTGGTGATAAAAACCTACGAGCAGTACGTC.

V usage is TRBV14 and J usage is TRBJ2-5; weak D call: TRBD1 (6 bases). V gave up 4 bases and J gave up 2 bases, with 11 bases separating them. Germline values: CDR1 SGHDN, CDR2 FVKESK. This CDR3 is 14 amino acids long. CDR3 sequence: CASSPGQIQETQYF. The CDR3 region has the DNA TGTGCCAGCAGCCCTGGACAGATACAAGAGACCCAGTACTTC. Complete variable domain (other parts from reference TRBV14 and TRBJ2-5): EAGVTQFPSHSVIEKGQTVTLRCDPISGHDNLYWYRRVMGKEIKFLLHFVKESKQDESGMPNNRFLAERTGGTYSTLKVQPAELEDSGVYFCASSPGQIQETQYFGPGTRLLVL.

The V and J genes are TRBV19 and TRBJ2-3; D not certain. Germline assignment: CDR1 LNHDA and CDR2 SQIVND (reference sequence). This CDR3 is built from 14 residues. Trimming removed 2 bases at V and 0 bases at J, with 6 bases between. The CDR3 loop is CASSIRVSTDTQYF. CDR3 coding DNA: TGTGCCAGTAGTATAAGAGTTAGCACAGATACGCAGTATTTT.

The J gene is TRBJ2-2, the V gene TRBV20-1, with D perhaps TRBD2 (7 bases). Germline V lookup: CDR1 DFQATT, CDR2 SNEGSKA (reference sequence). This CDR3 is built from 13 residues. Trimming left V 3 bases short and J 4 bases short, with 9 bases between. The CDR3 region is CSARRGGTGELFF. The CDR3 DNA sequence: TGCAGTGCTAGGAGGGGGGGCACCGGGGAGCTGTTTTTT.

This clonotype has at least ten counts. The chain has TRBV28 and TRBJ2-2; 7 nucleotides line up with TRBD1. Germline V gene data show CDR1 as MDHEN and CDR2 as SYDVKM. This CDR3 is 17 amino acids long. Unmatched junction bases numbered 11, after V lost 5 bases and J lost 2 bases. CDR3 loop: CASSAYTGTDNTGELFF. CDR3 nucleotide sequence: TGTGCCAGCAGTGCTTACACCGGGACAGACAACACCGGGGAGCTGTTTTTT.

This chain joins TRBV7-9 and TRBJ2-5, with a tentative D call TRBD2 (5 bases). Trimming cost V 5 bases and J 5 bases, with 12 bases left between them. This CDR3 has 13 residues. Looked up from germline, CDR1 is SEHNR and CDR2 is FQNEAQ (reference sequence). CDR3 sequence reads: CASSPPTGETQYF. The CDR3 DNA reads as TGTGCCAGCAGCCCTCCTACGGGGGAGACCCAGTACTTC. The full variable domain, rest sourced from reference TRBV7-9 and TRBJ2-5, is DTGVSQNPRHKITKRGQNVTFRCDPISEHNRLYWYRQTLGQGPEFLTYFQNEAQLEKSRLLSDRFSAERPKGSFSTLEIQRTEQGDSAMYLCASSPPTGETQYFGPGTRLLVL.

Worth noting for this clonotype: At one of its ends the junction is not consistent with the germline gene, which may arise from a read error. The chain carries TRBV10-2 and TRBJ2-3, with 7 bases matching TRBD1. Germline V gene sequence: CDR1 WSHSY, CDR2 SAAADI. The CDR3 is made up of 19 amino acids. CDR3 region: CATQLGGAIMSTSTDTQYF. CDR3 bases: TGTGCCACGCAGCTAGGGGGCGCGATAATGTCGACGAGCACAGATACGCAGTATTTT.

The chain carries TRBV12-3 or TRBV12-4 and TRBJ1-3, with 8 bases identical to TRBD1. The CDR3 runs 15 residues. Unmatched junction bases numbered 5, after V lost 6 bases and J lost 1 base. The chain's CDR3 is CASRAGGASGNTIYF. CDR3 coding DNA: TGTGCCAGCAGGGCAGGGGGCGCGTCTGGAAACACCATATATTTT.

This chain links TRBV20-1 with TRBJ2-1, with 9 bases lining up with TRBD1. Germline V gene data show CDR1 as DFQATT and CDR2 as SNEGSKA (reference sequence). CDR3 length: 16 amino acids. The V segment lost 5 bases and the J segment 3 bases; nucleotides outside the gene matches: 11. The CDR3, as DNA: TGCAGTGCTTTCTCCTTTACAGGGGGCGACTACAATGAGCAGTTCTTC. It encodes CSAFSFTGGDYNEQFF.